This T cell receptor beta chain is drawn from a study of cytomegalovirus exposure and HLA in healthy donors. General study results and limits: Later analysis associated a missense DCLRE1C variant with TCR beta V- and J-gene trimming.

CDR1 is SGHVS, CDR2 FQNEAQ, per germline. The CDR3 extends over 13 amino acids. Trimming removed 5 bases at V and 11 bases at J, with 16 bases between. For this clone: Its target is unknown.

The PCR was carried out with 60 Vbeta primers and 13 Jbeta primers. Sequencing was performed with immunoSEQ multiplex PCR; in TCRdb, only in-frame clones are kept and a portion is missing. The sample carries about 150,000 clones, roughly 80% recorded once. Sequencing was carried out using PBMCs. V gene TRBV7-8 combines with J gene TRBJ1-5; the D is unclear. The source is a woman in her 30s in good health and CMV-seronegative. CDR3 sequence: CASSPEVLLTQHF. The CDR3 nucleotides are TGTGCCAGCAGCCCTGAGGTCCTTTTGACCCAGCATTTT.